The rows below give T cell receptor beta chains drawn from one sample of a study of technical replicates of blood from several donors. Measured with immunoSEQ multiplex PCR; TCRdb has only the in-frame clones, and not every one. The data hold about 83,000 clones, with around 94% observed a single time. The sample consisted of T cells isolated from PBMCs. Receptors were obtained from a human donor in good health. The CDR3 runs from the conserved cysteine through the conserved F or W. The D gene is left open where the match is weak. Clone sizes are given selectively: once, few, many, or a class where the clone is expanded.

CDR3: CASSLSAGMKTQYF; DNA: TGTGCCAGCAGTTTATCGGCCGGGATGAAGACCCAGTACTTC; V: TRBV27; J: TRBJ2-5; D: NA; size: NA
CDR3: CASIQDRGRFTGELFF; DNA: TGTGCCAGTATCCAGGACAGGGGACGTTTCACCGGGGAGCTGTTTTTT; V: TRBV19; J: TRBJ2-2; D: TRBD1; size: NA
CDR3: CASSSGDEQYF; DNA: TGTGCCAGCAGCTCGGGGGACGAGCAGTACTTC; V: TRBV7-9; J: TRBJ2-7; D: NA; size: NA
CDR3: CASSQSQLSYEQYF; DNA: TGTGCCAGCAGCCAGTCACAGTTGTCCTACGAGCAGTACTTC; V: TRBV6-5; J: TRBJ2-7; D: NA; size: NA
CDR3: CASSSTGVYSGANVLTF; DNA: TGTGCCAGCAGCTCGACAGGGGTTTACTCTGGGGCCAACGTCCTGACTTTC; V: TRBV5-4; J: TRBJ2-6; D: TRBD1; size: NA
CDR3: CASREFDTQYF; DNA: TGTGCCAGCAGAGAGTTTGATACGCAGTATTTT; V: TRBV2; J: TRBJ2-3; D: NA; size: NA
CDR3: CASSILGLVGSYNEQFF; DNA: TGTGCCAGTAGTATCCTGGGACTAGTAGGCTCCTACAATGAGCAGTTCTTC; V: TRBV19; J: TRBJ2-1; D: TRBD2; size: once
CDR3: CASSKGLAGVLYNEQFF; DNA: TGTGCCAGCAGCAAGGGACTAGCGGGGGTCCTCTACAATGAGCAGTTCTTC; V: TRBV7-2; J: TRBJ2-1; D: TRBD2; size: NA
CDR3: CASSRLGDEQYF; DNA: TGTGCCAGCAGCAGACTCGGGGACGAGCAGTACTTC; V: TRBV6-1; J: TRBJ2-7; D: NA; size: NA
CDR3: CASMESYSNQPQHF; DNA: TGTGCCAGCATGGAGTCCTATAGCAATCAGCCCCAGCATTTT; V: TRBV2; J: TRBJ1-5; D: NA; size: NA
CDR3: CASSNLWRGRPKEKNIQYF; DNA: TGTGCCAGTAGCAACCTCTGGCGGGGCCGACCAAAGGAGAAAAACATTCAGTACTTC; V: TRBV19; J: TRBJ2-4; D: NA; size: NA
CDR3: CASGGGHNEKLFF; DNA: TGTGCCAGCGGGGGCGGCCATAATGAAAAACTGTTTTTT; V: TRBV2; J: TRBJ1-4; D: NA; size: NA
CDR3: CASSDPGVGVEDTQYF; DNA: TGTGCCAGCAGTGACCCCGGGGTTGGAGTTGAAGATACGCAGTATTTT; V: TRBV2; J: TRBJ2-3; D: NA; size: once
CDR3: CASSYPTSGSTDTQYF; DNA: TGTGCCAGCAGTTACCCGACTAGCGGGAGTACAGATACGCAGTATTTT; V: TRBV6-6; J: TRBJ2-3; D: TRBD2; size: once
CDR3: CASSPGPNSPLHF; DNA: TGTGCCAGCAGTCCAGGTCCCAATTCACCCCTCCACTTT; V: TRBV27; J: TRBJ1-6; D: NA; size: NA
CDR3: CASSSLQGNTEAFF; DNA: TGTGCCAGCAGCTCACTCCAGGGGAACACTGAAGCTTTCTTT; V: TRBV7-9; J: TRBJ1-1; D: NA; size: once